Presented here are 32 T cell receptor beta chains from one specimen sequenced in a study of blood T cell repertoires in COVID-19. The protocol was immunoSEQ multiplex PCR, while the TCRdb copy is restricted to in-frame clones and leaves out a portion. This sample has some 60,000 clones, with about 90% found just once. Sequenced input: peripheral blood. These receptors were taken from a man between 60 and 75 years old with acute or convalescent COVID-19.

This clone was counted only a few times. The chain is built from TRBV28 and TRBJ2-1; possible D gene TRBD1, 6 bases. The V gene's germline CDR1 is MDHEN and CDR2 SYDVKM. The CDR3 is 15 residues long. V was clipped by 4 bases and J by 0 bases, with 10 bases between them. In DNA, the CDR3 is TGTGCCAGCAGTTCCATGGACAGCTCCTACAATGAGCAGTTCTTC. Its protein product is CASSSMDSSYNEQFF.

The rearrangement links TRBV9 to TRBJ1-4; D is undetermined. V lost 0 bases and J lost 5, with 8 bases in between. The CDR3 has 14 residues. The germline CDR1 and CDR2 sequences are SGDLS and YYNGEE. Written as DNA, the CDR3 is TGTGCCAGCAGCGTAGGTCTGACAAATGAAAAACTGTTTTTT. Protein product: CASSVGLTNEKLFF.

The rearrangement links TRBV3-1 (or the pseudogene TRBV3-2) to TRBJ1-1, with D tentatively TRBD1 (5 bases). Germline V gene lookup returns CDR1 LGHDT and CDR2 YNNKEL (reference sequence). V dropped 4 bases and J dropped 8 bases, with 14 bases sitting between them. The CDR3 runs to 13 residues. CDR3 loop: CASSLGGAMEAFF. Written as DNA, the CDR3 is TGTGCCAGCAGCCTCGGAGGGGCGATGGAAGCTTTCTTT.

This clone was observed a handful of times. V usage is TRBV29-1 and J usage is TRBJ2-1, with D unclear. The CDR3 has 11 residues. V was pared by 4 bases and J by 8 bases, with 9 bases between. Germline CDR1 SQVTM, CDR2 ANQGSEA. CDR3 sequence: CSVGPEDEQFF. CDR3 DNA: TGCAGCGTTGGACCCGAGGATGAGCAGTTCTTC.

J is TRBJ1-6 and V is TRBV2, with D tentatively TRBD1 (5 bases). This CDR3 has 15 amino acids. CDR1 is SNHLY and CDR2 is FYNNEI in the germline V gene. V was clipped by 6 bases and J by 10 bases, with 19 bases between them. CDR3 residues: CASSPFTSGGSPLHF. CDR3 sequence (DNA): TGTGCCAGCAGCCCGTTTACCTCGGGGGGGTCACCCCTCCACTTT. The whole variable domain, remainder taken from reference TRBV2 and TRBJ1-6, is EPEVTQTPSHQVTQMGQEVILRCVPISNHLYFYWYRQILGQKVEFLVSFYNNEISEKSEIFDDQFSVERPDGSNFTLKIRSTKLEDSAMYFCASSPFTSGGSPLHFGNGTRLTVT.

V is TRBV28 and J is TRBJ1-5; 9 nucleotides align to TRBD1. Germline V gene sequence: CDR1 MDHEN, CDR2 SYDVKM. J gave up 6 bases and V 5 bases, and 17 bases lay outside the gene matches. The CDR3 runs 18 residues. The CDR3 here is CASSPYYRGRGSGQPQHF. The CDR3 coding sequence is TGTGCCAGCAGTCCGTATTACAGGGGGCGGGGAAGCGGTCAGCCCCAGCATTTT.

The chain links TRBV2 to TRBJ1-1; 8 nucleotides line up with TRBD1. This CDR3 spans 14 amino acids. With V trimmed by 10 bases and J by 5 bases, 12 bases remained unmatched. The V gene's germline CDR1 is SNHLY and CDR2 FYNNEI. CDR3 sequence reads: CATSADRAGTEAFF. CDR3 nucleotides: TGTGCCACTTCCGCGGACAGGGCGGGGACTGAAGCTTTCTTT.

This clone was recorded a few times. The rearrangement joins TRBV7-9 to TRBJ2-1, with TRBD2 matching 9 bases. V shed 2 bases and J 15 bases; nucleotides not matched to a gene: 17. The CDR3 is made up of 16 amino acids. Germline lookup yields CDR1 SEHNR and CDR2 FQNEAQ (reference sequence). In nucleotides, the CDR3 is TGTGCCAGCAGCTTAAGGGCTAGCGGGACTCCTAAACCATGGTTCTTC. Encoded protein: CASSLRASGTPKPWFF.

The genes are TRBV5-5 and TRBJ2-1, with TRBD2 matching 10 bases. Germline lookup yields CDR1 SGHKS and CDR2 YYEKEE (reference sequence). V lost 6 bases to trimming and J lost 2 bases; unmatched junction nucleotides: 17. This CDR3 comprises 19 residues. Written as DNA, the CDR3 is TGTGCCAGCACCTGGTTAGCGGGGGGATTTTCGGGGCCCTACAATGAGCAGTTCTTC. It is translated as CASTWLAGGFSGPYNEQFF.

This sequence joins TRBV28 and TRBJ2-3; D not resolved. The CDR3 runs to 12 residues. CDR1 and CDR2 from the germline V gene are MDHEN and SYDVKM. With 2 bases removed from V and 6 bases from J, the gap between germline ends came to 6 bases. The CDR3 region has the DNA TGTGCCAGCAGTTTACTTCGGGATACGCAGTATTTT. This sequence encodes CASSLLRDTQYF.

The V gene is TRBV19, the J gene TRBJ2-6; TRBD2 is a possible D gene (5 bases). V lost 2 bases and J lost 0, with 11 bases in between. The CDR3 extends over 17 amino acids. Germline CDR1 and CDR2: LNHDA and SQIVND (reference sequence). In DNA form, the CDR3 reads TGTGCCAGTAGTATACCAATAGGAGGCTCTGGGGCCAACGTCCTGACTTTC. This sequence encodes CASSIPIGGSGANVLTF.

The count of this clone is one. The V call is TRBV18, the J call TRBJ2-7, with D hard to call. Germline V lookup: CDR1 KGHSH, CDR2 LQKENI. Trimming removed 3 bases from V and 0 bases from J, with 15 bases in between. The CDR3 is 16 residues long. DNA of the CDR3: TGTGCCAGCTCACCCTTTGTGAGAGAAAGCTCCTACGAGCAGTACTTC. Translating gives CASSPFVRESSYEQYF.

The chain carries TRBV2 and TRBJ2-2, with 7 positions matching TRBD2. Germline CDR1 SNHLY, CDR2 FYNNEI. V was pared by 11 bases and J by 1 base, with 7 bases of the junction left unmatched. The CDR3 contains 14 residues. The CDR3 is CAGSSGMNTGELFF. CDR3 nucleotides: TGTGCCGGATCCAGCGGGATGAACACCGGGGAGCTGTTTTTT.

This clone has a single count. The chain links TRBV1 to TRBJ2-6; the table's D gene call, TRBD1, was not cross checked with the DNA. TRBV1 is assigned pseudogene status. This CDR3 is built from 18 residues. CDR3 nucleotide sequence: TGCACCAGCAGCCCAGGAGCAGGGCGATCTACTGGGGCCAACGTCCTGACTTTC. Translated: CTSSPGAGRSTGANVLTF.

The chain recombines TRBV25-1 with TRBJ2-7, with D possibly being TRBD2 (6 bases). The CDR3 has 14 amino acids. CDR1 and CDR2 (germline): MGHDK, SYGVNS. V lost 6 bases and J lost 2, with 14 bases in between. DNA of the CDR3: TGTGCCAGCAGGCGGGCGGGAAGGCCCTACGAGCAGTACTTC. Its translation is CASRRAGRPYEQYF.

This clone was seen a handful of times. CDR3 sequence reads: CASSPYNSYEQYF. The CDR3 bases are TGTGCCAGCTCACCATATAACAGCTACGAGCAGTACTTC. This chain connects TRBV18 to TRBJ2-7; D is unresolved. Deletions cut 2 bases from V and 3 bases from J, with 8 bases between. Germline loops: CDR1 KGHSH, CDR2 LQKENI. The CDR3 is 13 amino acids.

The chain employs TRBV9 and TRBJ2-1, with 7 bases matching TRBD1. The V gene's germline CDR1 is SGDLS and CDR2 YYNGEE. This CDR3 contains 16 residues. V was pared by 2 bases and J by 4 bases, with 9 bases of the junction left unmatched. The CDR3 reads CASSVRPGQRYNEQFF. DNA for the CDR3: TGTGCCAGCAGCGTGCGACCGGGACAGAGATACAATGAGCAGTTCTTC.

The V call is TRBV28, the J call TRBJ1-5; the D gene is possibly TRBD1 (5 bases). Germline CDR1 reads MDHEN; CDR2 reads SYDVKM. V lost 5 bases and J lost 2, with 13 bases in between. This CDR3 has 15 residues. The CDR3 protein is CASSKGTLGNQPQHF. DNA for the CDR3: TGTGCCAGCAGTAAGGGGACTTTGGGCAATCAGCCCCAGCATTTT.

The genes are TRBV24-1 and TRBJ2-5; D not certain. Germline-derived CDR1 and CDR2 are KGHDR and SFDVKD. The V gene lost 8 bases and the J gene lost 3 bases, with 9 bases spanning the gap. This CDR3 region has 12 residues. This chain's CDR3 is CATMSPEETQYF. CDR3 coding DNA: TGTGCCACCATGTCTCCTGAAGAGACCCAGTACTTC.

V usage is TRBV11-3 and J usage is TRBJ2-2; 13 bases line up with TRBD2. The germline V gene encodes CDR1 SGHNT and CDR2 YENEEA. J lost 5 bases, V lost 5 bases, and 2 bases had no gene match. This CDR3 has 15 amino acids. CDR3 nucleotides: TGTGCCAGCAGCCCGGGACTAGCGGGGACCGGGGAGCTGTTTTTT. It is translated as CASSPGLAGTGELFF.

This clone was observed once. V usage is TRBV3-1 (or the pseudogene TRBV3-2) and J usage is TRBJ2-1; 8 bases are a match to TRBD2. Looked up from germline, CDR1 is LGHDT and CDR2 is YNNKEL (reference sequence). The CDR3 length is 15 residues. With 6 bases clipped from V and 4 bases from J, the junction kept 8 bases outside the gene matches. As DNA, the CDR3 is TGTGCCAGCAGTCTAGGACTAGCTTCTTACAATGAGCAGTTCTTC. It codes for CASSLGLASYNEQFF.

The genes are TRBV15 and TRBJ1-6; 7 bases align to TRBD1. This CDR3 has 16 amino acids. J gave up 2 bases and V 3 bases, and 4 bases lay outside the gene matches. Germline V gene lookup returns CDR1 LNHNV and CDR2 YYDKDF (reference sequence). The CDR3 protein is CATSRSQGAYNSPLHF. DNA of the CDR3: TGTGCCACCAGCAGGTCCCAGGGGGCCTATAATTCACCCCTCCACTTT.

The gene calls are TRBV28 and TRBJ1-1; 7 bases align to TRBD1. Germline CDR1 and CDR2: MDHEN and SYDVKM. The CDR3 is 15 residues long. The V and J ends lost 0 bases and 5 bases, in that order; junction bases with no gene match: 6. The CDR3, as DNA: TGTGCCAGCAGTTTATGGACAGGGAGAGCGACTGAAGCTTTCTTT. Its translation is CASSLWTGRATEAFF.

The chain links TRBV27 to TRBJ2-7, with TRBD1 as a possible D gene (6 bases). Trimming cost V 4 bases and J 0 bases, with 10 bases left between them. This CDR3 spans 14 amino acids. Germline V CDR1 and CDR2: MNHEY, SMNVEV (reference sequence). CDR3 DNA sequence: TGTGCCAGCAGTTACAGGGCGAGCTCCTACGAGCAGTACTTC. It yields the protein CASSYRASSYEQYF.

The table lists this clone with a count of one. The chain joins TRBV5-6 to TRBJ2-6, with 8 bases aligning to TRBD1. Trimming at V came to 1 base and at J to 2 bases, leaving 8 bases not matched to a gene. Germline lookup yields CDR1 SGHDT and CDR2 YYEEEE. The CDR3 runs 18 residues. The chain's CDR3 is CASSLTGTGKAGANVLTF. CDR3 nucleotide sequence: TGTGCCAGCAGCTTGACAGGGACAGGAAAGGCTGGGGCCAACGTCCTGACTTTC. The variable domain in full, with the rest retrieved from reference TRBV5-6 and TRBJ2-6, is DAGVTQSPTHLIKTRGQQVTLRCSPKSGHDTVSWYQQALGQGPQFIFQYYEEEERQRGNFPDRFSGHQFPNYSSELNVNALLLGDSALYLCASSLTGTGKAGANVLTFGAGSRLTVL.

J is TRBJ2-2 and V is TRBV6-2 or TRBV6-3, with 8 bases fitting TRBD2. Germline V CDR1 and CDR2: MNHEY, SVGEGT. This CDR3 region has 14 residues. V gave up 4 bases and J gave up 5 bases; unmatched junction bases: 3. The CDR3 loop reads CASSSASGTGELFF. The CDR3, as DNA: TGTGCCAGCAGTTCCGCTAGCGGGACCGGGGAGCTGTTTTTT.

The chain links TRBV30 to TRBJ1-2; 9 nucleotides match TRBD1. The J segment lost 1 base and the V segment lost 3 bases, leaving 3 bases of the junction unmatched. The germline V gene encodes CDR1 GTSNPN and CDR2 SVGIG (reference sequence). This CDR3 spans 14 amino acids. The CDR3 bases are TGTGCCTGGAGAGCGACAGGGGGTAACTATGGCTACACCTTC. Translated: CAWRATGGNYGYTF.

DNA for the CDR3: TGTGCCAGCAGCCCGAGTACAGGGGAGTCCGGGGAGCTGTTTTTT. This sequence encodes CASSPSTGESGELFF. The chain uses TRBV3-1 (or the pseudogene TRBV3-2) and TRBJ2-2; 7 bases agree with TRBD1. CDR3 length: 15 amino acids. CDR1 is LGHDT, CDR2 YNNKEL, per germline (reference sequence). The trim removed 4 bases at V and 6 bases at J, leaving 8 bases unmatched.

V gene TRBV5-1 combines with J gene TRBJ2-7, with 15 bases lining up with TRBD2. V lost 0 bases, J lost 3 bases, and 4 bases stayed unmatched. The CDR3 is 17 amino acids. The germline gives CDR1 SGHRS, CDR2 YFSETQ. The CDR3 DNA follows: TGCGCCAGCAGCTTGGACGGGACTAGCGGGAGGTACTACGAGCAGTACTTC. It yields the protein CASSLDGTSGRYYEQYF.

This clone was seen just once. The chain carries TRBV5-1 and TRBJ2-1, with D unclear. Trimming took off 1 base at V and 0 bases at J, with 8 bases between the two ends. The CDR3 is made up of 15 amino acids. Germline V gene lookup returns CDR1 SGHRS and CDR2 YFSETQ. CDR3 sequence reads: CASSLTVSSYNEQFF. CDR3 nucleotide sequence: TGCGCCAGCAGCTTGACAGTAAGCTCCTACAATGAGCAGTTCTTC.

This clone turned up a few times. The CDR3 here is CASSFGTSGTTQYF. CDR3 DNA: TGTGCCAGCAGCTTCGGGACTAGCGGGACTACGCAGTATTTT. The rearrangement links TRBV7-9 to TRBJ2-3, with 13 bases identical to TRBD2. CDR1 is SEHNR and CDR2 is FQNEAQ in the germline V gene (reference sequence). V was clipped by 3 bases and J by 8 bases; unmatched bases: 2. This CDR3 spans 14 amino acids.

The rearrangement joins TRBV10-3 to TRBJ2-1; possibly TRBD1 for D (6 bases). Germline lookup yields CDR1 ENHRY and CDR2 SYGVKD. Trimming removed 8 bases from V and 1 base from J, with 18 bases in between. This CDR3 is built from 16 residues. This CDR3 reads CAIGLGLGGSYNEQFF. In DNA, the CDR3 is TGTGCCATCGGTCTGGGGCTAGGGGGATCCTACAATGAGCAGTTCTTC.